The source of this T cell receptor beta chain is a study of blood T cell repertoires in COVID-19. Across the whole study: Both acute and convalescent COVID-19 samples were obtained from the United States, Italy and Spain. The cDNA or gDNA used as material had been derived from T cells, B-cell-depleted T cells, or PBMCs.

V lost 2 bases, J lost 9 bases, and 8 bases stayed unmatched. Per germline, CDR1 SGHRS and CDR2 YFSETQ. The CDR3 is 15 amino acids. Original data processing: Reference gene primer amplification gave estimated nucleated cell counts. TCRdb keeps only in-frame clones here, not all; method: immunoSEQ multiplex PCR. V, J and clone size are taken as reported in that table, and D and trimming were inferred from the DNA itself. The data contain about 250,000 clones, approximately 86% of them singletons. The material sequenced was peripheral blood. This chain joins TRBV5-1 and TRBJ1-6, with 7 bases lining up with TRBD1. The receptor was isolated from a man older than 75 with acute or convalescent COVID-19. The CDR3 sequence: CASSLMSGQASPLHF. The CDR3 bases are TGCGCCAGCAGCTTAATGTCCGGACAGGCTTCACCCCTCCACTTT.